The 7 T cell receptor beta chains reported below all come from one sample, sequenced in a study of chemoradiotherapy in HPV16-positive cancers (dated by TCRdb to between 2020 and 2023). Library generation was performed with the immunoSEQ multiplex PCR assay. The immuneACCESS repertoire file appears here via TCRdb, limited to in-frame rearrangements. These files lack a portion of the clones; in checked studies, under half of the deficit traces to unresolved V genes, and the cause of the others is not known. The sample contains approximately 23,000 clones, approximately 90% of them found a single time. In total, the top ten clones hold 20% to 25% of the sample. The sequencing used blood, collected from a patient who underwent chemoradiotherapy. All receptors come from a human donor with HPV-associated anogenital cancer.

The rearrangement uses TRBV5-4 and TRBJ2-7, with TRBD1 matching over 7 bases. The CDR3 has 13 amino acids. Germline values: CDR1 SGHNT, CDR2 YYREEE (reference sequence). The V gene end was trimmed by 2 bases and the J gene end by 6 bases; junction bases not matched to a gene: 5. The DNA of the CDR3 is TGTGCCAGCAGCTTTCGACAGGGCGGCGAGCAGTACTTC. Residues: CASSFRQGGEQYF.

This chain links TRBV5-1 with TRBJ2-5; D uncertain. Germline assignment: CDR1 SGHRS and CDR2 YFSETQ. V lost 1 base and J 5 bases, leaving 3 bases between the germline ends. The CDR3 runs 11 residues. CDR3 protein: CASSLSETQYF. The CDR3 DNA reads TGCGCCAGCAGCTTGAGCGAGACCCAGTACTTC.

This clone was observed a single time. The chain is built from TRBV30 and TRBJ2-7, with D possibly being TRBD2 (6 bases). CDR3 size: 21 residues. Trimming removed 1 base at V and 2 bases at J, with 33 bases between. Germline V gene sequence: CDR1 GTSNPN, CDR2 SVGIG (reference sequence). The chain's CDR3 is CAWSARRNLAPFTNFTYEQYF. CDR3 coding DNA: TGTGCCTGGAGTGCCCGCCGGAATCTAGCGCCGTTCACGAACTTCACCTACGAGCAGTACTTC.

This clone appeared a single time. J is TRBJ1-5 and V is TRBV6-5; 8 bases fit TRBD1. The germline gives CDR1 MNHEY, CDR2 SVGAGI. This CDR3 spans 14 amino acids. V shed 4 bases, J shed 7 bases, and the junction held 6 bases outside the gene matches. CDR3 protein: CASSSTGENQPQHF. The CDR3 nucleotides are TGTGCCAGCAGTTCGACAGGGGAAAACCAGCCCCAGCATTTT.

This clone was observed a single time. The gene calls are TRBV4-1 and TRBJ1-4; 7 bases agree with TRBD1. This CDR3 is 16 amino acids long. Germline CDR1 reads MGHRA; CDR2 reads YSYEKL. After removal of 0 bases from V and 7 bases from J, the junction contained 8 bases not matched to a gene. CDR3 in DNA: TGCGCCAGCAGCCAAGATAGAGGGGGCGGAGGTGAAAAACTGTTTTTT. Its translation: CASSQDRGGGGEKLFF.

The rearrangement uses TRBV7-6 and TRBJ2-1; D remains unclear. The germline CDR1 and CDR2 sequences are SGHVS and FNYEAQ. V was shortened by 4 bases and J by 8 bases, with 9 bases between the two germline ends. The CDR3 consists of 12 residues. The CDR3 region has the DNA TGTGCCAGCAGCTCATCCTTGGATGAGCAGTTCTTC. Translated: CASSSSLDEQFF.

The rearrangement joins TRBV19 to TRBJ2-1, with 7 positions matching TRBD1. With 9 bases clipped from V and 3 bases from J, the junction kept 8 bases outside the gene matches. The CDR3 is 14 amino acids. CDR1 and CDR2 from the germline V gene are LNHDA and SQIVND (reference sequence). As DNA, the CDR3 is TGTGCCAGCGAACCAGGGGGAAGCTACAATGAGCAGTTCTTC. Translating it yields CASEPGGSYNEQFF. Supplemented by reference TRBV19 and TRBJ2-1, the full variable domain reads DGGITQSPKYLFRKEGQNVTLSCEQNLNHDAMYWYRQDPGQGLRLIYYSQIVNDFQKGDIAEGYSVSREKKESFPLTVTSAQKNPTAFYLCASEPGGSYNEQFFGPGTRLTVL.